This T cell receptor (beta chain) is from a study of T cells in Graves' hyperthyroidism and ophthalmopathy. Overall study findings and caveats: Blood also held most thyroid clonotypes expanded beyond 0.001.

This clonotype was seen repeatedly, ten times or more. Its antigen is still unknown. This CDR3 contains 15 residues. Germline V lookup: CDR1 MDHEN, CDR2 SYDVKM. V lost 6 bases and J lost 4; bases outside the gene matches: 11. Using RNA transcripts as the source, TCR beta CDR3 regions were amplified. TCR CDR3 underwent first-round RT-PCR with the HTBI primer set. MiXCR was run by TCRdb on the multiplex PCR reads, yielding one entry per CDR3 protein. The sample has about 300,000 distinct CDR3 sequences; around 19% are singletons. V usage is TRBV28 and J usage is TRBJ1-2; 7 bases are a match to TRBD1. The sequencing sample was made of blood. The clonotype comes from a man aged 50-60 years with Graves' ophthalmopathy. The DNA of the CDR3 is TGTGCCAGCAGCCGCGACCTGGGACAGCTCTATGGCTACACCTTC. Translating it yields CASSRDLGQLYGYTF.